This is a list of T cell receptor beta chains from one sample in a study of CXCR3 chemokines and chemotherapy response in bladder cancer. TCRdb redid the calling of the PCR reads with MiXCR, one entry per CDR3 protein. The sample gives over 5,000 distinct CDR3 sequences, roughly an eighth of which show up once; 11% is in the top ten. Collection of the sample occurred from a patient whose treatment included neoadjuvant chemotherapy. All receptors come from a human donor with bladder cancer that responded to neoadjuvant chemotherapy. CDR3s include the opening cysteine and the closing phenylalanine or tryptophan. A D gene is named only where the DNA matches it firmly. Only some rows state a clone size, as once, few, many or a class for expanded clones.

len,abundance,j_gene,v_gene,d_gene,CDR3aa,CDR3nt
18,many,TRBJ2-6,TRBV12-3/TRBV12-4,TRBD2,CASSFRAGGQRGANVLTF,TGTGCCAGCAGTTTCCGGGCGGGAGGGCAGAGGGGGGCCAACGTCCTGACTTTC
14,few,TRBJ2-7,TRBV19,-,CASSTGVSSYEQYF,TGTGCCAGTAGTACGGGGGTGAGCTCCTACGAGCAGTACTTC
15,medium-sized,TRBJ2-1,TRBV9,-,CASSPERVSHNEQFF,TGTGCCAGCAGCCCCGAGCGGGTGAGCCACAATGAGCAGTTCTTC
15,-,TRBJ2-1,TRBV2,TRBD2,CASTILAGGYNEQFF,TGTGCCAGCACTATCCTAGCGGGAGGGTACAATGAGCAGTTCTTC
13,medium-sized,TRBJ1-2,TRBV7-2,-,CASSLEDVGGYTF,TGTGCCAGCAGCTTAGAGGATGTAGGAGGCTACACCTTC
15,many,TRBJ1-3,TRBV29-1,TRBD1,CSAPGQLLPGNTIYF,TGCAGCGCACCGGGACAGTTACTACCTGGAAACACCATATATTTT
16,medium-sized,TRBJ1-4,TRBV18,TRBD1,CASSPATGGPSEKLFF,TGTGCCAGCTCACCCGCGACAGGGGGGCCTTCCGAAAAACTGTTTTTT
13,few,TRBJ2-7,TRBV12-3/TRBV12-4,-,CASSNGGPYEQYF,TGTGCCAGCAGCAATGGAGGGCCGTACGAGCAGTACTTC
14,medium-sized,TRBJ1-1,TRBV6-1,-,CASSERQLNTEAFF,TGTGCCAGCAGTGAACGGCAGCTGAACACTGAAGCTTTCTTT
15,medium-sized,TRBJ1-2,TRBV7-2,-,CASSLEGRVGYGYTF,TGTGCCAGCAGCTTAGAAGGGAGGGTCGGCTATGGCTACACCTTC
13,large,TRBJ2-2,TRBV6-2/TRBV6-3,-,CASSASHTGELFF,TGTGCCAGCAGCGCCAGCCACACCGGGGAGCTGTTTTTT
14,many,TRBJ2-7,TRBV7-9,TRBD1,CASSPGGYAYEQYF,TGTGCCAGCAGCCCAGGGGGATACGCCTACGAGCAGTACTTC
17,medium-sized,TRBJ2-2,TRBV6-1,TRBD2,CASSPYLTSPNTGELFF,TGTGCCAGCAGTCCATATTTGACTAGCCCGAACACCGGGGAGCTGTTTTTT
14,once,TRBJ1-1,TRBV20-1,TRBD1,CSATSGTENTEAFF,TGCAGTGCAACCTCCGGGACAGAGAACACTGAAGCTTTCTTT
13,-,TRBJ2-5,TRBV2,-,CATATRGRETQYF,TGTGCCACCGCGACCCGGGGGAGGGAGACCCAGTACTTC
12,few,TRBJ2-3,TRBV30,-,CAWTGRADTQYF,TGTGCCTGGACAGGTAGGGCGGATACGCAGTATTTT
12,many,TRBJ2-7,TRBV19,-,CASSRGEYEQYF,TGTGCCAGTAGTAGGGGGGAATACGAGCAGTACTTC
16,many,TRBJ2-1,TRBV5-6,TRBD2,CASSSKLAGGYNEQFF,TGTGCCAGCAGCTCGAAACTAGCGGGAGGCTACAATGAGCAGTTCTTC
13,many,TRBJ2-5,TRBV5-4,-,CASSPQGGETQYF,TGTGCCAGCAGCCCTCAAGGTGGGGAGACCCAGTACTTC
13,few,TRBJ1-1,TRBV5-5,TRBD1,CASSDRGRTEAFF,TGTGCCAGCAGCGACAGGGGGCGGACTGAAGCTTTCTTT
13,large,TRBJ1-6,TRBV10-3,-,CAISEFTDSPLHF,TGTGCCATCAGTGAGTTTACAGATTCACCCCTCCACTTT
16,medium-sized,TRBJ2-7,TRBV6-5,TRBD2,CASSYLSSGGPYEQYF,TGTGCCAGCAGTTACCTCTCTAGCGGGGGACCCTACGAGCAGTACTTC
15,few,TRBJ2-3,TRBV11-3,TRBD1,CASSLARQGGDTQYF,TGTGCCAGCAGCTTAGCCCGACAGGGGGGGGATACGCAGTATTTT
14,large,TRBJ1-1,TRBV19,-,CASSLNRVKTEAFF,TGTGCCAGTAGTTTAAACAGGGTTAAGACTGAAGCTTTCTTT
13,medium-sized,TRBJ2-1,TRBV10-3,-,CAISGGPTDEQFF,TGTGCCATCAGTGGCGGGCCTACGGATGAGCAGTTCTTC
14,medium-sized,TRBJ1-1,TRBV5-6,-,CASSLAGGFTEAFF,TGTGCCAGCAGCTTGGCGGGTGGGTTCACTGAAGCTTTCTTT
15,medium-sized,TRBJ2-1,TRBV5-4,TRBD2,CASTNLAVSYNEQFF,TGTGCCAGCACGAACCTAGCGGTCTCCTACAATGAGCAGTTCTTC
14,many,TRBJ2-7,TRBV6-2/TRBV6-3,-,CASSYWGDQIEQYF,TGTGCCAGCAGTTACTGGGGAGACCAAATCGAGCAGTACTTC
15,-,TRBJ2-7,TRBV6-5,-,CASSYSRYVAYEQYF,TGTGCCAGCAGTTACTCGAGATATGTGGCCTACGAGCAGTACTTC
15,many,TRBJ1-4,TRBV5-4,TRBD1,CASSLGGGTNEKLFF,TGTGCCAGCAGCTTGGGAGGGGGCACTAATGAAAAACTGTTTTTT
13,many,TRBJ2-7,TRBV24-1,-,CATSEGGLSEQYF,TGTGCCACCAGTGAGGGGGGGCTCAGCGAGCAGTACTTC
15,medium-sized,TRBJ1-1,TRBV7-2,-,CASSPRGRTNTEAFF,TGTGCCAGCAGCCCCAGGGGACGGACTAACACTGAAGCTTTCTTT
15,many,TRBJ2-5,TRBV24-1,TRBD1,CATSQGLGPAETQYF,TGTGCCACCTCACAGGGGTTGGGTCCAGCAGAGACCCAGTACTTC
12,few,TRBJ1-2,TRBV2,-,CASSEGDSRYTF,TGTGCCAGCAGTGAGGGGGATTCCCGCTACACCTTC
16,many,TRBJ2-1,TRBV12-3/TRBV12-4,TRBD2,CASSRLAGERGNEQFF,TGTGCCAGCAGCCGACTAGCGGGAGAGCGAGGGAATGAGCAGTTCTTC
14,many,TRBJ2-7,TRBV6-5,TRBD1,CASSWGQASYEQYF,TGTGCCAGCAGTTGGGGACAGGCCTCCTACGAGCAGTACTTC
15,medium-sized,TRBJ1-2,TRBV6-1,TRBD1,CASNLLTGTFYGYTF,TGTGCCAGCAACCTTCTGACAGGGACATTCTATGGCTACACCTTC
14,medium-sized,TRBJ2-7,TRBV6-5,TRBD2,CASSKKTSGYEQYF,TGTGCCAGCAGCAAAAAGACTAGCGGATACGAGCAGTACTTC
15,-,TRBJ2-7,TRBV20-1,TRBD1,CSARKDRINFYEQYF,TGCAGTGCTCGTAAGGACAGGATTAACTTCTACGAGCAGTACTTC
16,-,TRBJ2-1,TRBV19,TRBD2,CASSLDPGLAGFEQFF,TGTGCCAGTAGTCTCGACCCGGGACTAGCGGGTTTTGAGCAGTTCTTC
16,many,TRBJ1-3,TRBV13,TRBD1,CASSLYGTGAGNTIYF,TGTGCCAGCAGCTTATACGGGACAGGGGCTGGAAACACCATATATTTT
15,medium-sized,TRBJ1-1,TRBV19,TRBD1,CASSMGTGIHTEAFF,TGTGCCAGTAGTATGGGGACAGGCATACACACTGAAGCTTTCTTT
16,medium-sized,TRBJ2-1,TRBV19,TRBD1,CASSNPGQVIRNEQFF,TGTGCCAGTAGTAACCCGGGACAGGTTATTAGGAATGAGCAGTTCTTC
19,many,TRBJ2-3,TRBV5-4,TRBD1,CASSPGQGTHLEYTDTQYF,TGTGCCAGCAGCCCAGGACAGGGGACACACCTCGAGTACACAGATACGCAGTATTTT
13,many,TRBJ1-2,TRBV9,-,CASSLDGAYGYTF,TGTGCCAGCAGCCTTGACGGTGCCTATGGCTACACCTTC
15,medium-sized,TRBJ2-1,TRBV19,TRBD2,CASSMRESTYNEQFF,TGTGCCAGTAGTATGCGGGAGTCGACCTACAATGAGCAGTTCTTC
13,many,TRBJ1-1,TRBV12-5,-,CASGLLENTEAFF,TGTGCTAGTGGTCTCTTAGAGAACACTGAAGCTTTCTTT
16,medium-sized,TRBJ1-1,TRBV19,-,CASSSNLGREGTEAFF,TGTGCCAGTAGTTCTAATCTGGGCAGGGAGGGCACTGAAGCTTTCTTT
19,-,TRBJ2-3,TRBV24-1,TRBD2,CATSDLQGLAGAGTDTQYF,TGTGCCACCAGTGATTTGCAAGGACTAGCGGGAGCAGGCACAGATACGCAGTATTTT
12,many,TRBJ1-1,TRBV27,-,CASRDWNTEAFF,TGTGCCAGCAGAGACTGGAACACTGAAGCTTTCTTT